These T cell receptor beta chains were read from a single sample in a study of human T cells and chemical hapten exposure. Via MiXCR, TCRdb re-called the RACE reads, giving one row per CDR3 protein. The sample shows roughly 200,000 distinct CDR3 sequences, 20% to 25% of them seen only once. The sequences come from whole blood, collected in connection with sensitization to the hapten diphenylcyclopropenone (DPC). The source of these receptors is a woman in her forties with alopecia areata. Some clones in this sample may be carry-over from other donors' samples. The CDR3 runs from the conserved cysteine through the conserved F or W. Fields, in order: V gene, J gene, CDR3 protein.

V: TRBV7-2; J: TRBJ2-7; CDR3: CASSLGLAGELGLYF
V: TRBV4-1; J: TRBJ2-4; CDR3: CASSQPRTGAAKNIQYF
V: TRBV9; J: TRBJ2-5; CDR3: CASSVTSGTYQETQYF
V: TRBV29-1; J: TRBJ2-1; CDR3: CSVGGFSYNEQFF
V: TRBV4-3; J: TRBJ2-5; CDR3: CASSLHRRETQYF
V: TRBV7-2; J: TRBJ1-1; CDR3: CASSLGVRAFF
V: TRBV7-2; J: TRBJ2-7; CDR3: CASSLDWDRDAREQYF
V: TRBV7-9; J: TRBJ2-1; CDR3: CASSFGSGGHNEQFF
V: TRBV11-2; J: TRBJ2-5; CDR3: CASSLQKELAQYF
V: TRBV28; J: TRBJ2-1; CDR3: CASSWLGLAGPPVLTEQFF
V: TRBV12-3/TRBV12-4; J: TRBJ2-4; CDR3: CASSLTSGRVIQYF
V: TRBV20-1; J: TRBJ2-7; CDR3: CSARDSFAYEQYF
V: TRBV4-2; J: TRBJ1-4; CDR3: CASSQDPGRGNEKLFF
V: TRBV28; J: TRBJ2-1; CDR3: CASTTNQRISSYNEQFF
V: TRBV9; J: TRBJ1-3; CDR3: CASTKGMGQGAIGNTIYF
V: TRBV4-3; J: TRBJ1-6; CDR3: CASSQAGGGSPLHF
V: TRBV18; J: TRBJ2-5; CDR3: CASSPRAGEETQYF
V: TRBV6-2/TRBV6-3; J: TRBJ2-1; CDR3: CASSYPLLEQFF
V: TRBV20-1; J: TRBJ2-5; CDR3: CSARDGVRIQETQYF
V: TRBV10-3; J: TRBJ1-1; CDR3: CAIRRGMNTEAFF
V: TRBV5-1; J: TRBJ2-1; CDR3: CASSMTSGTHNEQFF
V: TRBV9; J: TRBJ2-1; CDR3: CASSVRDTTSGHYNEQFF
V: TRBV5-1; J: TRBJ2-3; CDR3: CASSPRDTPQYF
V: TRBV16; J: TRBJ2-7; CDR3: CASSQSRGLAYEQYF
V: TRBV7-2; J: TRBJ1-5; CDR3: CASSPWTESNQPQHF
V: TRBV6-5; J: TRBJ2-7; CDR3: CASSYFAYGEQYF
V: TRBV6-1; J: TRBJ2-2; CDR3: CASSVQGGGELFF
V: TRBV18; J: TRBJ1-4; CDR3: CASSPFGGGAGINEKLFF
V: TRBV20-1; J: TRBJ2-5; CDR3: CSPRREGETQYF
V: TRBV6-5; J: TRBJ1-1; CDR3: CASSRLRQMNTEAFF
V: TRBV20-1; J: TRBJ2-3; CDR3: CSPQAGTSGRGGADTQYF
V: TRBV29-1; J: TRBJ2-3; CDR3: CSVNGGDRDTDTQYF
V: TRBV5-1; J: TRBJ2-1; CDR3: CASMEWNEQFF
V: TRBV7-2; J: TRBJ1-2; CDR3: CASSLGPINYGYTF
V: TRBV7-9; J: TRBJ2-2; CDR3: CASSPTQTGELFF
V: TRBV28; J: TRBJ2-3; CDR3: CASSLQDRIKNTQYF
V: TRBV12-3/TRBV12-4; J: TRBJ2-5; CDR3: CASNTAVKGETQYF